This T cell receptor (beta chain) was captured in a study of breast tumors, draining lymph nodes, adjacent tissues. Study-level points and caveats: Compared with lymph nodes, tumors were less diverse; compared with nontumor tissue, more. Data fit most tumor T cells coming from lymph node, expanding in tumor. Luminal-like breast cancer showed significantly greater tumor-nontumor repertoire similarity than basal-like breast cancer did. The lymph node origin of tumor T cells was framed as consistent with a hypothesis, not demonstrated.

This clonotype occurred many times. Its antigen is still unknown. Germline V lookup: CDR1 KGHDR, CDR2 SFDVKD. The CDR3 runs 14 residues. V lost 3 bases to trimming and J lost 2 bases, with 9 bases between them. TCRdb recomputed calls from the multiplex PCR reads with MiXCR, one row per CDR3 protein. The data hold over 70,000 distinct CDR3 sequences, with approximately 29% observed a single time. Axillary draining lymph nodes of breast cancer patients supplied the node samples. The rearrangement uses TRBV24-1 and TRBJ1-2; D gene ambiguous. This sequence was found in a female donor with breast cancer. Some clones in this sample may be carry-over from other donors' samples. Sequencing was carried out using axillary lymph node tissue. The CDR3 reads CATSDTGQNYGYTF. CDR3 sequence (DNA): TGTGCCACCAGTGATACCGGGCAAAACTATGGCTACACCTTC.